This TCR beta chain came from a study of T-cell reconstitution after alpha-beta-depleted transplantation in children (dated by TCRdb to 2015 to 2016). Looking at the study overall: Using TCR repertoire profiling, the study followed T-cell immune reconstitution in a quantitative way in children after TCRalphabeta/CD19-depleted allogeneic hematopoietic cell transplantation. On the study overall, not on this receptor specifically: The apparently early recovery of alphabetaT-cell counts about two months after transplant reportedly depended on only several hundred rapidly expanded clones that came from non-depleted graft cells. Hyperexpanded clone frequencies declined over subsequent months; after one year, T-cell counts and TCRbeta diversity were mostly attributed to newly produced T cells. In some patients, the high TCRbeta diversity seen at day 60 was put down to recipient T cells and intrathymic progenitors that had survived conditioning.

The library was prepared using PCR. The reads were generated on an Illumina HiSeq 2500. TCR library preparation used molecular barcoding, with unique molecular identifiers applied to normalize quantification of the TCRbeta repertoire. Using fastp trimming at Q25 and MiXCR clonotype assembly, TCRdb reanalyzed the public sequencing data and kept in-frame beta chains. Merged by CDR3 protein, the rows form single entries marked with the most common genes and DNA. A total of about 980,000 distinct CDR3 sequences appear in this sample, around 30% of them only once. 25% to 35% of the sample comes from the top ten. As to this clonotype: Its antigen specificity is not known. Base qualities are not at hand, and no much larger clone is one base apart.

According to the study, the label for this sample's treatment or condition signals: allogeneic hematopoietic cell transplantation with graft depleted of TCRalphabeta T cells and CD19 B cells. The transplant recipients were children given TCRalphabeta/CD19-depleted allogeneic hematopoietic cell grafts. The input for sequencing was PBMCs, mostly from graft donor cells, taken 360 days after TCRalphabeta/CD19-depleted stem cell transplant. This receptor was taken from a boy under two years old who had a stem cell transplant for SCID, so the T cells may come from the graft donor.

The bases read TGCGCCAGCAGCTCTGGGACCGGGAGGAACAATGAGCAGTTCTTC. Translated, this is CASSSGTGRNNEQFF. Rearrangement joined TRBV5-1 to TRBJ2-1, and TRBD2 aligns with 7 junction nucleotides. Looking up the germline V gene yields CDR1 SGHRS and CDR2 YFSETQ. The CDR3 numbers 15 residues from cysteine through phenylalanine. This entry keeps only the CDR3 DNA: 45 bases, framed from base 1. V lost 3 bases and J lost 5 bases, and the count of bases not matched to a germline gene is 8.